This TCR beta chain was sequenced in a study of T cell repertoires in chronic hepatitis B (dated by TCRdb to about 2019). Including the terminal cysteine and phenylalanine, the CDR3 comprises 13 residues. Only the CDR3 portion is preserved as DNA: 39 bases, with reading frame beginning at the first base. The junction carries 10 bases between V and J, which are trimmed by 4 bases and 4 bases respectively. The germline V gene (reference sequence) specifies LNHDA as CDR1 and SQIVND as CDR2. Regarding this clone: Its target antigen remains unknown. It has no much larger one-base neighbor in the sample; base qualities were not kept.

Preparation of the library involved the immunoSEQ multiplex PCR assay. The source is immuneACCESS, and TCRdb retained only in-frame sequences with V and J called. Part of the clones is not carried over; for the studies checked, unresolved V genes explain less than half of this, and the remainder is unexplained. This sample gives over a thousand clones in total; 70% to 85% of them show up just once. In total, the top ten clones hold approximately 8.2% of the sample. The sequenced material came from total CD8+ T cells from PBMCs. The V and J genes are TRBV19 and TRBJ1-1; TRBD1 is a weak D gene call, 5 bases matching. This TCR was recovered from a human donor with chronic hepatitis B virus infection. DNA sequence: TGTGCCAGTAGTACCGCCCAGGGCACTGAAGCTTTCTTT. The encoded protein is CASSTAQGTEAFF.